This entry lists 27 T cell receptor beta chains sequenced from one sample in a study of blood T cells in healthy people across ages. A J-beta primer mix and a sample-barcoded 5' primer were used in a second PCR of about 7 to 12 cycles. TCRdb re-derived calls from the 5' RACE reads in MiXCR, one entry per CDR3 protein. This table has fewer than 800,000 distinct CDR3 sequences, approximately 29% appearing once. Sequenced sample: blood. These receptors were obtained from a woman older than 75 in good health.

V is TRBV20-1 and J is TRBJ1-4; maybe TRBD1 (6 bases). This CDR3 contains 14 residues. Trimming pared 2 bases from V and 7 bases from J, leaving 14 bases between. CDR1 and CDR2 (germline): DFQATT, SNEGSKA (reference sequence). This CDR3 reads CSARMGGDREKLFF. DNA of the CDR3: TGCAGTGCTAGAATGGGGGGCGATCGTGAAAAACTGTTTTTT.

The chain recombines TRBV20-1 with TRBJ1-1; D may be TRBD1 (5 bases). V gave up 0 bases and J gave up 5 bases, with 16 bases separating them. This CDR3 is built from 15 residues. CDR1 is DFQATT and CDR2 is SNEGSKA in the germline V gene (reference sequence). CDR3 sequence (DNA): TGCAGTGCTAGAGATCGGGCTTCAGGGAGAACTGAAGCTTTCTTT. Residues: CSARDRASGRTEAFF.

This clonotype showed up many times. The chain has TRBV30 and TRBJ2-7; D is possibly TRBD1 (6 bases). CDR1 GTSNPN and CDR2 SVGIG come from the germline V gene (reference sequence). There are 13 residues in the CDR3. V was cut by 1 base and J by 2 bases, with 9 bases left in between. Here the CDR3 DNA reads TGTGCCTGGAGTGAGGACAGAACCTACGAGCAGTACTTC. It is translated as CAWSEDRTYEQYF.

This clonotype was seen many times. The chain carries TRBV29-1 and TRBJ2-3; D tentatively reads TRBD1 or TRBD2 (5 bases each). Between the trimmed V and J ends, which lost 6 bases and 2 bases, there was a span of 15 bases. Germline CDR1 reads SQVTM; CDR2 reads ANQGSEA. The CDR3 contains 14 residues. CDR3 nucleotides: TGCAGCGTCAACACGGGACGGATCACAGATACGCAGTATTTT. It translates to CSVNTGRITDTQYF.

Many counts were recorded for this clonotype. The genes are TRBV7-2 and TRBJ1-2, with D possibly matching TRBD1 (6 bases). This CDR3 has 12 residues. The V and J ends lost 5 bases and 13 bases respectively, with 17 bases between them. Germline V gene data show CDR1 as SGHTA and CDR2 as FQGNSA. CDR3 coding DNA: TGTGCCAGCAGCCAATCGAGACAGGCAGTCACCTTC. Protein sequence: CASSQSRQAVTF.

In the case of this clonotype: This sequence may be a read error, since a much larger clone differs from it by one base. The chain combines TRBV5-1 with TRBJ2-7; 10 bases map to TRBD1. J was trimmed by 5 bases and V by 4 bases; bases with no gene match: 15. CDR1 SGHRS and CDR2 YFSETQ come from the germline V gene. CDR3 length equals 17 residues. CDR3 region: CASSRGFRDRGSDEQYF. The CDR3 nucleotides read TGCGCCAGCAGCCGAGGGTTCCGGGACAGGGGTAGCGACGAGCAGTACTTC.

The V gene is TRBV4-3, the J gene TRBJ1-2; D is perhaps TRBD1 (5 bases). Germline values: CDR1 LGHNA, CDR2 YSLEER. The CDR3 extends over 14 amino acids. V was pared by 0 bases and J by 8 bases, with 13 bases between. The CDR3 coding sequence is TGCGCCAGCAGCCAAGATCGCCAGGGAGGGGGCTACACCTTC. Residues: CASSQDRQGGGYTF.

The chain uses TRBV5-5 and TRBJ1-2; D possibly corresponds to TRBD1 (6 bases). This CDR3 region has 14 residues. CDR1 is SGHKS and CDR2 is YYEKEE in the germline V gene (reference sequence). Trimming pared 4 bases from V and 4 bases from J, leaving 14 bases between. The CDR3 spells CASSTRQDGYGYTF. Written as DNA, the CDR3 is TGTGCCAGCAGCACCCGACAGGATGGCTATGGCTACACCTTC.

Concerning this clonotype: This sequence may be a read error, since a much larger clone differs from it by one base. This likely comes from a read error, as the CDR3 has no conserved phenylalanine or tryptophan at its end. The V and J genes are TRBV12-3 or TRBV12-4 and TRBJ1-2; D is perhaps TRBD1 (5 bases). The CDR3 is 15 amino acids. Trimming took 1 base from V and 4 from J, leaving 13 bases between them. CDR3: CASSLVAGFSYGYTV. The CDR3 DNA reads TGTGCCAGCAGTTTAGTGGCAGGGTTTAGCTATGGCTACACCGTC.

This clonotype was counted at least ten times. V and J are TRBV4-3 and TRBJ2-5; D possibly corresponds to TRBD1 (6 bases). Germline lookup yields CDR1 LGHNA and CDR2 YSLEER. Trimming stripped 4 bases from V and 5 bases from J, with 17 bases between. The CDR3 spans 15 residues. CDR3 region: CASSPSQGTRETQYF. The DNA for the CDR3 is TGCGCCAGCAGCCCTTCACAGGGAACGAGGGAGACCCAGTACTTC.

The sample holds many counts of this clonotype. The rearrangement uses TRBV9 and TRBJ2-1, with 14 bases lining up with TRBD2. The CDR3 spans 16 residues. The V gene's germline CDR1 is SGDLS and CDR2 YYNGEE. V shed 0 bases and J 8 bases; nucleotides not matched to a gene: 4. This CDR3 is CASSVGRLAGGYEQFF. In nucleotides, the CDR3 is TGTGCCAGCAGCGTAGGGCGACTAGCGGGGGGGTATGAGCAGTTCTTC.

As to this clonotype: The junction shows a germline mismatch at one end, possibly a read error. The chain joins TRBV12-3 or TRBV12-4 to TRBJ2-3; D is uncertain. The CDR3 contains 15 residues. The CDR3 is CASSFSGPSTDMQYF. The CDR3 DNA follows: TGTGCCAGCAGTTTTTCCGGACCGAGCACAGATATGCAGTATTTT.

This clonotype was counted ten times or more. This sequence joins TRBV4-1 and TRBJ1-1; no firm D call. The ends were cut back, 1 base at V and 0 bases at J, with 12 bases in the middle. The CDR3 sequence is 16 residues long. CDR1 and CDR2 (germline): MGHRA, YSYEKL. In DNA, the CDR3 is TGCGCCAGCAGCCAAGGGGGTCCGGACGTGAACACTGAAGCTTTCTTT. Protein product: CASSQGGPDVNTEAFF.

This chain uses TRBV7-2 with TRBJ1-1; D not certain. V was clipped by 4 bases and J by 2 bases, with 8 bases between them. The V gene's germline CDR1 is SGHTA and CDR2 FQGNSA. The CDR3 spans 13 residues. CDR3 amino acids: CASSSQTNTEAFF. Here the CDR3 DNA reads TGTGCCAGCAGCTCACAGACCAACACTGAAGCTTTCTTT.

This clonotype has a count of ten or more. The chain joins TRBV7-2 to TRBJ2-1, with 9 bases matching TRBD2. The CDR3 is 16 residues long. Trimming took 2 bases from V and 6 from J; bases not matched to a gene: 8. Germline CDR1 SGHTA, CDR2 FQGNSA. The CDR3 DNA sequence: TGTGCCAGCAGCTTAAGTGCTAGCGGGGCGGCCAATGAGCAGTTCTTC. It yields the protein CASSLSASGAANEQFF.

V and J are TRBV12-3 or TRBV12-4 and TRBJ2-1, with 7 bases matching TRBD1. The length of the CDR3 is 14 residues. V lost 7 bases to trimming and J lost 3 bases; unmatched junction nucleotides: 6. CDR3 nucleotides: TGTGCCAGCACCTTGACAGGGTTCTACAATGAGCAGTTCTTC. It yields the protein CASTLTGFYNEQFF.

This clonotype appeared a few times. The rearrangement links TRBV29-1 to TRBJ1-1, with no clear D. CDR3 length: 11 amino acids. Trimming stripped 3 bases from V and 7 bases from J, with 9 bases between. Looked up from germline, CDR1 is SQVTM and CDR2 is ANQGSEA. Here the CDR3 DNA reads TGCAGCGTTGATGAGCGCTTTGAAGCTTTCTTT. Protein sequence: CSVDERFEAFF.

This clonotype was counted at least ten times. The genes are TRBV7-2 and TRBJ2-3; 7 nucleotides align to TRBD2. V was pared by 2 bases and J by 1 base, with 3 bases of the junction left unmatched. The CDR3 contains 15 residues. Per germline, CDR1 SGHTA and CDR2 FQGNSA. This CDR3 reads CASSLSGVGTDTQYF. The CDR3 nucleotides are TGTGCCAGCAGCTTAAGCGGGGTAGGCACAGATACGCAGTATTTT.

This clonotype has ten or more counts. The J gene is TRBJ2-1, the V gene TRBV14; 8 bases are shared with TRBD2. The CDR3 is 16 residues long. Losses at the gene ends were 3 bases for V and 0 bases for J; bases not matched to a gene: 4. In germline, CDR1 is SGHDN, CDR2 FVKESK. Written as DNA, the CDR3 is TGTGCCAGCAGCCAGACGGGGGGGCTCTCCTACAATGAGCAGTTCTTC. As protein: CASSQTGGLSYNEQFF.

A note on this clonotype: Possible read error: a much larger clone is one base away. The CDR3 DNA follows: TGTGCCTGGAGTGTACTGAGCACCGCCAATGAGCAGTACTTC. Translating gives CAWSVLSTANEQYF. V is TRBV30 and J is TRBJ2-1; D ambiguous. Near its end, the DNA agrees better with TRBJ2-7, so the J call may be wrong. Per germline, CDR1 GTSNPN and CDR2 SVGIG (reference sequence). This CDR3 contains 14 residues.

Only a few counts were recorded for this clonotype. This clone may be a read error of a much larger clone one base away. The chain recombines TRBV20-1 with TRBJ2-5, with D perhaps TRBD2 (5 bases). Germline loops: CDR1 DFQATT, CDR2 SNEGSKA (reference sequence). There are 13 residues in the CDR3. The germline V and J ends were trimmed by 1 base and 7 bases, with 13 bases remaining between them. The CDR3 here is CSARAEGRGTQYF. DNA of the CDR3: TGCAGTGCTAGAGCTGAGGGTCGGGGGACCCAGTACTTC.

A note on this clonotype: An end of the junction does not agree with germline; a read error may underlie this. The chain links TRBV6-2 or TRBV6-3 to TRBJ1-2, with 11 bases aligning to TRBD1. The V gene's germline CDR1 is MNHEY and CDR2 SVGEGT. The CDR3 sequence is 15 residues long. CDR3 residues: CASRRRTGGNYSYTF. CDR3 DNA: TGTGCCAGCAGACGTCGGACAGGGGGCAACTATAGCTACACCTTT.

The V and J genes are TRBV5-1 and TRBJ1-1; 9 nucleotides agree with TRBD1. The V segment lost 0 bases and the J segment 2 bases; nucleotides outside the gene matches: 5. Germline assignment: CDR1 SGHRS and CDR2 YFSETQ. This CDR3 comprises 16 residues. The CDR3 is CASSLGQGQGNTEAFF. The CDR3 DNA reads as TGCGCCAGCAGCTTGGGACAGGGACAGGGAAACACTGAAGCTTTCTTT.

This clonotype was counted many times. The CDR3 DNA follows: TGCAGTGCTCCCCGGACTAGCGGGGACGAGCAGTACTTC. Translation gives CSAPRTSGDEQYF. V is TRBV20-1 and J is TRBJ2-7; TRBD2 aligns across 12 bases. CDR3 length: 13 amino acids. V was pared by 5 bases and J by 5 bases, with 4 bases of the junction left unmatched. CDR1 is DFQATT and CDR2 is SNEGSKA in the germline V gene (reference sequence).

This clonotype was counted a single time. CDR3 coding DNA: TGTGCCAGCAGCCCGCCGGGGACAGGGGATTATACGCAGTATTTT. This sequence encodes CASSPPGTGDYTQYF. This chain joins TRBV7-2 and TRBJ2-3; 10 nucleotides line up with TRBD1. There are 15 residues in the CDR3. With V trimmed by 5 bases and J by 7 bases, 9 bases remained unmatched. CDR1 is SGHTA and CDR2 is FQGNSA in the germline V gene.

This clonotype was observed a few times. The V gene is TRBV6-2 or TRBV6-3, the J gene TRBJ1-1; D remains ambiguous. Germline assignment: CDR1 MNHEY and CDR2 SVGEGT. V lost 7 bases to trimming and J lost 2 bases, with 8 bases between them. The CDR3 covers 12 residues. The CDR3 here is CASTRLNTEAFF. CDR3 nucleotides: TGTGCCAGCACGAGGCTAAACACTGAAGCTTTCTTT.

The chain joins TRBV5-5 to TRBJ2-3; 8 bases align to TRBD1. Per the germline V gene, CDR1 is SGHKS and CDR2 is YYEKEE (reference sequence). The CDR3 has 17 residues. J was trimmed by 3 bases and V by 2 bases; bases with no gene match: 11. The CDR3 DNA follows: TGTGCCAGCAGCTTAATCTTGGGGGACAGGACAACAGATACGCAGTATTTT. This encodes CASSLILGDRTTDTQYF.